This TCR beta chain was identified during a study of blood T cell repertoires in COVID-19. Libraries were prepared by immunoSEQ multiplex PCR; TCRdb keeps only in-frame clonotypes and omits some of them. The sample records 85,000 to 90,000 clones, approximately 79% being singletons. With V trimmed by 2 bases and J by 7 bases, 13 bases remained unmatched. This CDR3 has 17 residues. CDR1 is SGHTA and CDR2 is FQGTGA in the germline V gene. The J gene is TRBJ2-1, the V gene TRBV7-3; TRBD2 aligns across 8 bases. Sequenced material: peripheral blood. This clonotype was sampled from a man in his 70s with acute or convalescent COVID-19. This CDR3 is CASSLEPAGVSGNEQFF. The CDR3 DNA reads as TGTGCCAGCAGCTTAGAACCAGCGGGAGTCTCTGGGAATGAGCAGTTCTTC.